This T cell receptor beta chain was captured by sequencing in a study of T cells in tumors after PD-1 blockade. Study details: No patient had prior checkpoint blockade, systemic immunosuppression, or radiotherapy within 4 weeks. Findings and caveats of the study: Some novel exhausted tumor clones appeared in pre-treatment blood, suggesting peripheral recruitment. Only pre- versus post-treatment comparisons showed clonal replacement.

The protocol was immunoSEQ multiplex PCR, while the TCRdb copy is restricted to in-frame clones and leaves out a portion. The sample consists of around 13,000 clones, approximately 64% of them appearing once. As regards this clone: What it binds is not known.

Tumor biopsies came from the same primary tumor site before and after PD-1 blockade. The input for sequencing was tumor tissue, taken before anti-PD-1 treatment. The clonotype comes from a human donor with cutaneous squamous cell carcinoma.

The CDR3 spells CASSPRGRADTQYF. The CDR3, as DNA: TGTGCCAGCAGCCCCCGTGGACGGGCGGATACGCAGTATTTT. The rearrangement uses TRBV2 and TRBJ2-3; D remains unclear. The ends were cut back, 6 bases at V and 6 bases at J, with 16 bases in the middle. The CDR3 contains 14 residues. The V gene's germline CDR1 is SNHLY and CDR2 FYNNEI.